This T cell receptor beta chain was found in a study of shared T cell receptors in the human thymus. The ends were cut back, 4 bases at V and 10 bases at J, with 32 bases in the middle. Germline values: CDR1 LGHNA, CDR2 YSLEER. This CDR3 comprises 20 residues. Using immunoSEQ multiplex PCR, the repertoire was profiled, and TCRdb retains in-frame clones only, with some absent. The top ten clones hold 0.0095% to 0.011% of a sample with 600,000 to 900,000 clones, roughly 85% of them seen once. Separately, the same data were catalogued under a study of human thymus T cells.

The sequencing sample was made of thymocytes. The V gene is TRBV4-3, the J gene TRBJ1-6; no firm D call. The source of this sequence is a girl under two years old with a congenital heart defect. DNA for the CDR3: TGCGCCAGCAGCCCAGCGATTCCCCTGAGGCCTCTGGGAGTTGGGTCACCCCTCCACTTT. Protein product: CASSPAIPLRPLGVGSPLHF.